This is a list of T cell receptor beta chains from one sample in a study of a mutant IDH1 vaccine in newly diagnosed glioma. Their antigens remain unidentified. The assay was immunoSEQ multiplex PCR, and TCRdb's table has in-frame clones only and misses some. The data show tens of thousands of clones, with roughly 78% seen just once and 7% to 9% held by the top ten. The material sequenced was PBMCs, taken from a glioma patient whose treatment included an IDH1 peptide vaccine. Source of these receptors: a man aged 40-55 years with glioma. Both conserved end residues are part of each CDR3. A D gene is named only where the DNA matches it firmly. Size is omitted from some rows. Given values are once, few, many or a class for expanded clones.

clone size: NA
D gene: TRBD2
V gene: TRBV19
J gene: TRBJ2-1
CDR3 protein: CASSGRGLAAPPPSYNEQFF
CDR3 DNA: TGTGCCAGTAGTGGCCGCGGCCTAGCGGCACCACCCCCCTCATACAATGAGCAGTTCTTC

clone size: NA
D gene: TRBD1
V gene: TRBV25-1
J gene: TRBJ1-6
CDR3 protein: CASSPKDRDNSPLHF
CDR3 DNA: TGTGCCAGCAGCCCTAAGGACAGGGACAATTCACCCCTCCACTTT

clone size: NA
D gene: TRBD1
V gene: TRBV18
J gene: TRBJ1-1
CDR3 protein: CASSPRTMDRRDTEAFF
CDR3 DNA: TGTGCCAGCTCACCAAGGACCATGGACAGGAGGGACACTGAAGCTTTCTTT

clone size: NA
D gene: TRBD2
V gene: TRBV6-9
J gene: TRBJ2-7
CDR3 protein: CASSQLAGRDEQYF
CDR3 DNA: TGTGCCAGCAGTCAACTAGCGGGCCGGGACGAGCAGTACTTC

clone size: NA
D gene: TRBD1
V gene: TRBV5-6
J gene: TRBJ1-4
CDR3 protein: CASSSDRGFRTNEKLFF
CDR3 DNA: TGTGCCAGCAGCTCGGACAGGGGGTTCCGGACTAATGAAAAACTGTTTTTT

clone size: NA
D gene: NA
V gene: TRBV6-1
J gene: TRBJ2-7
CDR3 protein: CASRPGSYEQYF
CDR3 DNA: TGTGCCAGCAGGCCGGGCTCCTACGAGCAGTACTTC

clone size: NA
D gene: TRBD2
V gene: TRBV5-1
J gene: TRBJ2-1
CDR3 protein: CASSLGLAGAIDEQFF
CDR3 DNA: TGCGCCAGCAGCTTGGGACTAGCGGGAGCTATAGATGAGCAGTTCTTC

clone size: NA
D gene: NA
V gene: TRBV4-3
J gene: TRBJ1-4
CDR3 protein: CASSQELAGDKVEKLFF
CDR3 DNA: TGCGCCAGCAGCCAAGAATTGGCTGGAGATAAGGTGGAAAAACTGTTTTTT

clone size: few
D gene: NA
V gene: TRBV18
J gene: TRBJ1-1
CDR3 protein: CASSPPEVLNTEAFF
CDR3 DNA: TGTGCCAGCTCACCACCGGAAGTATTGAACACTGAAGCTTTCTTT

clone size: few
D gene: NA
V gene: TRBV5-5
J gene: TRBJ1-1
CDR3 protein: CASSPVYSPEAFF
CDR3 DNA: TGTGCCAGCAGCCCCGTCTACTCTCCTGAAGCTTTCTTT

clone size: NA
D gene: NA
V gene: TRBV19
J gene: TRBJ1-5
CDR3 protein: CASSFNSVNQPQHF
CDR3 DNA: TGTGCCAGTAGTTTTAACAGCGTCAATCAGCCCCAGCATTTT

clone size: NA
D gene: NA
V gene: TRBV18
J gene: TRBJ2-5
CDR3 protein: CASSQLQETQYF
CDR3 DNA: TGTGCCAGCTCACAGCTACAAGAGACCCAGTACTTC

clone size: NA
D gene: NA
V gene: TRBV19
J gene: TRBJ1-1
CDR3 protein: CASSSRQADMNTEAFF
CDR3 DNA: TGTGCCAGTAGTAGTCGACAGGCCGATATGAACACTGAAGCTTTCTTT

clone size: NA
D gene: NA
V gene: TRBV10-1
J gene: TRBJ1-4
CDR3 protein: CASSELSGKNEKLFF
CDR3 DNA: TGCGCCAGCAGTGAGCTGTCAGGAAAAAATGAAAAACTGTTTTTT

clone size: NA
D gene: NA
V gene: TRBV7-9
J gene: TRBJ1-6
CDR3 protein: CASSALGGNSPLHF
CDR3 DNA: TGTGCCAGCAGCGCCTTGGGGGGGAATTCACCCCTCCACTTT

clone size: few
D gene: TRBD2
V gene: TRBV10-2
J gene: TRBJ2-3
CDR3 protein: CASSPGLGSTDTQYF
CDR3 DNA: TGCGCCAGCAGTCCAGGACTAGGAAGCACAGATACGCAGTATTTT

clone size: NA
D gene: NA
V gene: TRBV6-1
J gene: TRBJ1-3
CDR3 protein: CASSDRSSGNTIYF
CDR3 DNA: TGTGCCAGCAGTGACCGAAGCTCTGGAAACACCATATATTTT

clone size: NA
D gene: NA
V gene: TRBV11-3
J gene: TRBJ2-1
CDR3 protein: CASSPQRPEQFF
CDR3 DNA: TGTGCCAGCAGCCCCCAGCGCCCAGAGCAGTTCTTC

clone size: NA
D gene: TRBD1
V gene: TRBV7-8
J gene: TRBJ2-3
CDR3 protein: CASRYRRDRADTQYF
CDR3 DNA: TGTGCCAGCAGATACCGCCGGGACAGGGCAGATACGCAGTATTTT

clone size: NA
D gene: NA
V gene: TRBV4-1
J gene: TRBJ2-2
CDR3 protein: CASSHTGAFTGELFF
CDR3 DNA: TGCGCCAGCAGCCATACTGGGGCTTTCACCGGGGAGCTGTTTTTT